The sequence of this T cell receptor (beta chain) was determined in a study of T-cell memory formation after mild COVID-19. General study findings and limits: Those CD4+ clones that contracted were mainly in CM and EM (CD8+ ones in EMRA). Balance between CD4 and CD8 was seen in clones contracting day 15 to 85, and a CD4+ lean was seen in later expanders. For second-wave clones that peaked at day 37, SARS-CoV-2 specificity went unverified.

TCRdb re-called the 5' RACE reads with MiXCR, one entry per CDR3 protein. The data hold approximately 430,000 distinct CDR3 sequences, with 20% to 25% observed a single time. Turning to this clonotype: Antigen unknown.

Sequenced input: PBMCs or a T cell subset sorted from them (not recorded which). The receptor comes from an adult woman who had mild COVID-19 (a few samples of this study predate the infection). Cell type and time point are not known.

The CDR3 region is CASSSNGQGPNYGYTF. The CDR3 DNA sequence: TGTGCCAGCAGCTCAAATGGACAGGGTCCTAACTATGGCTACACCTTC. The V and J genes are TRBV6-6 and TRBJ1-2, with 8 bases fitting TRBD1. V shed 6 bases, J shed 0 bases, and the junction held 9 bases outside the gene matches. Per germline, CDR1 MNHNY and CDR2 SVGAGI (reference sequence). The CDR3 is made up of 16 amino acids.